This entry lists 25 T cell receptor beta chains sequenced from one sample in a study of Graves' ophthalmopathy and Graves' hyperthyroidism. The study amplified TCR beta CDR3 regions using RNA transcripts. An opening RT-PCR round employed HTBI primers and preceded a second-round multiplex PCR. MiXCR, run by TCRdb on the multiplex PCR reads, gives a single entry per CDR3 protein. Of about 740,000 distinct CDR3 sequences detected, about 44% appear once; the ten largest clones hold 44%. The sample comprised peripheral blood. These receptors all stem from an adult man with Graves' ophthalmopathy.

This chain's CDR3 is CASSPLMSGYTF. CDR3 DNA: TGTGCCAGCAGCCCCCTGATGAGTGGCTACACCTTC. This sequence joins TRBV9 and TRBJ1-2; D ambiguous. The CDR3 contains 12 residues. Germline V gene data show CDR1 as SGDLS and CDR2 as YYNGEE. V lost 4 bases and J lost 7, with 11 bases in between.

This clonotype has only a few counts. Germline and junction disagree at one end, which may indicate a read error. The CDR3 sequence is CASSFSGQGYGYTF. The CDR3 nucleotides are TGTGCCAGCAGTTTTTCCGGACAGGGCTATGGCTACACCTTC. The genes are TRBV10-3 and TRBJ1-2; 8 bases match TRBD1. Germline-derived CDR1 and CDR2 are ENHRY and SYGVKD. The CDR3 extends over 14 amino acids.

The chain combines TRBV7-9 with TRBJ2-7, with 11 bases identical to TRBD1. The CDR3 runs 14 residues. Trimming cost V 7 bases and J 3 bases; bases outside gene matches: 5. Germline V gives CDR1 SEHNR, CDR2 FQNEAQ (reference sequence). The CDR3 reads CASNPGTGGYEQYF. CDR3 sequence (DNA): TGTGCCAGCAACCCAGGGACAGGGGGCTACGAGCAGTACTTC.

This clonotype was found many times. The chain combines TRBV7-9 with TRBJ2-5; TRBD2 matches at 9 bases. V shed 5 bases and J 3 bases; nucleotides not matched to a gene: 7. The CDR3 consists of 15 residues. Germline values: CDR1 SEHNR, CDR2 FQNEAQ (reference sequence). This chain's CDR3 is CASSQGSSGKETQYF. Written as DNA, the CDR3 is TGTGCCAGCAGCCAGGGGTCTAGCGGGAAAGAGACCCAGTACTTC.

The chain carries TRBV12-3 or TRBV12-4 and TRBJ1-1; D not resolved. Deletions cut 4 bases from V and 0 bases from J, with 18 bases between. CDR3 size: 17 residues. CDR3 bases: TGTGCCAGCAGTTACTCTAGTCCTGCAGCCATGAACACTGAAGCTTTCTTT. Translating gives CASSYSSPAAMNTEAFF.

This chain connects TRBV7-9 to TRBJ2-2; no clear D. There are 14 residues in the CDR3. Germline assignment: CDR1 SEHNR and CDR2 FQNEAQ (reference sequence). The V and J ends lost 5 bases and 3 bases respectively, with 10 bases between them. The CDR3 region is CASSVDSHTGELFF. For the CDR3, the DNA is TGTGCCAGCAGCGTAGACTCTCACACCGGGGAGCTGTTTTTT.

V is TRBV29-1 and J is TRBJ2-7, with 12 positions matching TRBD2. Germline V gene sequence: CDR1 SQVTM, CDR2 ANQGSEA. Trimming at V came to 8 bases and at J to 6 bases, leaving 5 bases not matched to a gene. This CDR3 is built from 12 residues. The CDR3 coding sequence is TGCAGCCTGGCGACTAGCGGGAGCGAGCAGTACTTC. Encoded protein: CSLATSGSEQYF.

J is TRBJ1-1 and V is TRBV29-1; 9 bases agree with TRBD1. Per germline, CDR1 SQVTM and CDR2 ANQGSEA. With V trimmed by 5 bases and J by 5 bases, 3 bases remained unmatched. The CDR3 covers 12 residues. The CDR3: CSVNRGRTEAFF. The CDR3 DNA follows: TGCAGCGTTAACAGGGGGCGAACTGAAGCTTTCTTT.

V and J are TRBV25-1 and TRBJ1-5; unclear D gene. Trimming stripped 7 bases from V and 2 bases from J, with 6 bases between. Germline V CDR1 and CDR2: MGHDK, SYGVNS. This CDR3 region has 12 residues. DNA of the CDR3: TGTGCCAGCAATTTTGGCAATCAGCCCCAGCATTTT. Translation: CASNFGNQPQHF.

This clonotype was found a few times. A read error may produce the germline difference seen at one junction end. The gene calls are TRBV5-5 and TRBJ1-1; no firm D call. The CDR3 consists of 13 residues. CDR1 and CDR2 from the germline V gene are SGHKS and YYEKEE (reference sequence). The CDR3 DNA sequence: TGCGCCAGCAGCCAATCTGGGGAACTAGGGGCTTTCTTT. This sequence encodes CASSQSGELGAFF.

This clonotype was seen repeatedly, ten times or more. In nucleotides, the CDR3 is TGTGCCATCAGTGAGAGGGCCAGGGATCCTGGCTACACCTTC. As protein: CAISERARDPGYTF. The rearrangement uses TRBV10-3 and TRBJ1-2; possible D gene TRBD1, 5 bases. V was trimmed by 2 bases and J by 7 bases, leaving 14 bases between them. Germline values: CDR1 ENHRY, CDR2 SYGVKD. CDR3 length: 14 residues.

This clonotype showed up just a few times. The junction and the germline gene differ at one end; a read error may be behind it. The rearrangement joins TRBV5-5 to TRBJ1-4; D uncertain. This CDR3 spans 13 amino acids. Germline V gives CDR1 SGHKS, CDR2 YYEKEE (reference sequence). DNA for the CDR3: TGCGCCAGCAGCCAAGTTATTTCGGAAAAACTGTTTTTT. It yields the protein CASSQVISEKLFF.

This clonotype showed up just a few times. The chain employs TRBV5-4 and TRBJ2-7; the match to TRBD2 covers 9 bases. CDR1 and CDR2 from the germline V gene are SGHNT and YYREEE (reference sequence). V shed 3 bases, J shed 2 bases, and the junction held 3 bases outside the gene matches. The CDR3 runs to 14 residues. CDR3 in amino acids: CASSSAGGTYEQYF. The CDR3 DNA sequence: TGTGCCAGCAGCTCAGCGGGAGGCACCTACGAGCAGTACTTC. Using reference TRBV5-4 and TRBJ2-7 for the parts outside the CDR3, the full variable domain is ETGVTQSPTHLIKTRGQQVTLRCSSQSGHNTVSWYQQALGQGPQFIFQYYREEENGRGNFPPRFSGLQFPNYSSELNVNALELDDSALYLCASSSAGGTYEQYFGPGTRLTVT.

Note on this clonotype: A clone one base away is much larger, so this may be a read error. The chain combines TRBV2 with TRBJ2-5; possibly TRBD2 for D (5 bases). Germline lookup yields CDR1 SNHLY and CDR2 FYNNEI. The CDR3 is 13 amino acids. CDR3 in DNA: TGTGCCAGCAGTGGAGGGTGGCAAGAGGCCCAGTACTTC. It encodes CASSGGWQEAQYF.

This clonotype was counted ten times or more. The V call is TRBV7-3, the J call TRBJ1-1, with D uncertain. Germline CDR1 and CDR2: SGHTA and FQGTGA. CDR3 length: 14 amino acids. V lost 1 base, J lost 2 bases, and 8 bases lay in between. The CDR3 DNA sequence: TGTGCCAGCAGCTTAAGCGGAGGCAACACTGAAGCTTTCTTT. Translating it yields CASSLSGGNTEAFF.

The rearrangement joins TRBV19 to TRBJ1-1; TRBD1 aligns across 7 bases. The CDR3 is made up of 13 amino acids. V shed 9 bases, J shed 2 bases, and the junction held 6 bases outside the gene matches. CDR1 is LNHDA, CDR2 SQIVND, per germline (reference sequence). In DNA, the CDR3 is TGTGCCAGCTCGGGACAGACCAACACTGAAGCTTTCTTT. This sequence encodes CASSGQTNTEAFF.

This chain connects TRBV24-1 to TRBJ1-5; perhaps TRBD1 as D (6 bases). The CDR3 runs 14 residues. Germline CDR1 is KGHDR and CDR2 is SFDVKD. Trimming took off 6 bases at V and 4 bases at J, with 12 bases between the two ends. CDR3 coding DNA: TGTGCCACCAGTTTTGCAGGGGTGAATCAGCCCCAGCATTTT. This encodes CATSFAGVNQPQHF.

This clonotype has more than one count but fewer than ten. The V and J genes are TRBV6-5 and TRBJ1-2, with 9 bases that match TRBD1. Germline V gene sequence: CDR1 MNHEY, CDR2 SVGAGI. The CDR3 covers 15 residues. V lost 6 bases to trimming and J lost 6 bases; unmatched junction nucleotides: 11. The CDR3 spells CASRGYRGRGNGYTF. In DNA, the CDR3 is TGTGCCAGCAGAGGGTACAGGGGGCGCGGTAATGGCTACACCTTC.

CDR3 loop: CASSFGVGSLYYEQYF. The CDR3 DNA reads TGTGCCAGCAGTTTCGGGGTAGGCAGCCTGTACTACGAGCAGTACTTC. J is TRBJ2-7 and V is TRBV7-2; possible D gene TRBD2, 5 bases. The CDR3 has 16 amino acids. Trimming took off 6 bases at V and 3 bases at J, with 21 bases between the two ends. CDR1 and CDR2 from the germline V gene are SGHTA and FQGNSA.

The chain employs TRBV7-2 and TRBJ2-3, with no clear D. V lost 4 bases, J lost 2 bases, and 13 bases lay in between. This CDR3 is 15 amino acids long. Germline assignment: CDR1 SGHTA and CDR2 FQGNSA. The CDR3 spells CASSSPRDITDTQYF. The CDR3 nucleotides read TGTGCCAGCAGCTCCCCTAGGGATATCACAGATACGCAGTATTTT.

This clonotype was seen a few times. The gene calls are TRBV10-1 and TRBJ2-3, with unresolved D. The CDR3 has 13 amino acids. Germline-derived CDR1 and CDR2 are WNHNN and SYGVQD (reference sequence). Trimming cost V 3 bases and J 3 bases, with 7 bases left between them. The CDR3 coding sequence is TGCGCCAGCAGTGAAGAAGTTACAGATACGCAGTATTTT. Amino acids: CASSEEVTDTQYF.

The chain links TRBV7-8 to TRBJ1-4; no firm D call. V lost 6 bases and J 5 bases, leaving 19 bases between the germline ends. This CDR3 region has 16 residues. CDR1 is SGHVS, CDR2 FQNEAQ, per germline. The CDR3 DNA follows: TGTGCCAGCAGGCTAACTAGGGCTGTGGAGAATGAAAAACTGTTTTTT. Encoded protein: CASRLTRAVENEKLFF.

Ten or more counts support this clonotype. V is TRBV7-9 and J is TRBJ1-6; D gene unclear. The CDR3 runs 14 residues. The V gene's germline CDR1 is SEHNR and CDR2 FQNEAQ (reference sequence). With 2 bases removed from V and 7 bases from J, the gap between germline ends came to 9 bases. Here the CDR3 reads CASSLSAVNSPLHF. In nucleotides, the CDR3 is TGTGCCAGCAGCTTATCTGCCGTCAATTCACCCCTCCACTTT. Combining the CDR3 with reference TRBV7-9 and TRBJ1-6 gives the whole variable domain DTGVSQNPRHKITKRGQNVTFRCDPISEHNRLYWYRQTLGQGPEFLTYFQNEAQLEKSRLLSDRFSAERPKGSFSTLEIQRTEQGDSAMYLCASSLSAVNSPLHFGNGTRLTVT.

This chain links TRBV15 with TRBJ1-2, with 11 bases matching TRBD1. The CDR3 runs to 14 residues. Germline V lookup: CDR1 LNHNV, CDR2 YYDKDF (reference sequence). V lost 3 bases and J lost 7; bases outside the gene matches: 4. This CDR3 reads CATSSWTGGRGYTF. The CDR3 nucleotides are TGTGCCACCAGCAGTTGGACAGGGGGCCGTGGCTACACCTTC. The full variable domain, with the rest looked up from reference TRBV15 and TRBJ1-2, is DAMVIQNPRYQVTQFGKPVTLSCSQTLNHNVMYWYQQKSSQAPKLLFHYYDKDFNNEADTPDNFQSRRPNTSFCFLDIRSPGLGDTAMYLCATSSWTGGRGYTFGSGTRLTVV.

This clonotype occurred a few times. This chain uses TRBV7-2 with TRBJ1-6; D is ambiguous. V gave up 5 bases and J gave up 6 bases, with 17 bases separating them. Germline CDR1 is SGHTA and CDR2 is FQGNSA. The CDR3 has 16 amino acids. In nucleotides, the CDR3 is TGTGCCAGCAGCCTCCGCCTGCGGGGAGGTAATTCACCCCTCCACTTT. The encoded protein is CASSLRLRGGNSPLHF.